This entry is about one T cell receptor (beta chain). Its antigen is as yet unknown. The data belong to a study of T cell responses to AZD1222 COVID-19 vaccine. Trimming removed 0 bases from V and 11 bases from J; junction bases left unmatched: 6. The CDR3 length is 15 residues. The V gene's germline CDR1 is LGHNA and CDR2 YSLEER. Study results and limitations: The study identified only five to seven AZD1222 recipients as seropositive at baseline. Increased Spike-specific TCR breadth and depth were observed after two AZD1222 doses.

The assay was immunoSEQ multiplex PCR, and TCRdb's table has in-frame clones only and misses some. The sample gives about 110,000 clones, around nine tenths of which show up once; under 20% is in the top ten. This sample comprised peripheral blood, obtained on day 0 of AZD1222 vaccination. The TCR originated in an adult in good health. V and J are TRBV4-3 and TRBJ1-4, with TRBD1 matching 10 bases. The CDR3 region has the DNA TGCGCCAGCAGCCAAGACTTGACAGGGGGCCCGAAACTGTTTTTT. Translation gives CASSQDLTGGPKLFF.